Following are 13 T cell receptor beta chains from one sample sequenced in a study of blood T cell repertoires in COVID-19. Sequencing used immunoSEQ multiplex PCR; TCRdb keeps in-frame clones, though not all of them. This table holds about 200,000 clones, about 88% found once. Specimen: peripheral blood. The source is a man aged 50 to 60 with COVID-19, enrolled during active disease.

This clone was observed a few times. The CDR3 reads CASSGQGDGYTF. Written as DNA, the CDR3 is TGTGCCAGCAGCGGCCAGGGTGATGGCTACACCTTC. The J gene is TRBJ1-2, the V gene TRBV13; possibly TRBD1 for D (5 bases). CDR3 length: 12 residues. Germline V CDR1 and CDR2: PRHDT, FYEKMQ (reference sequence). V dropped 5 bases and J dropped 6 bases, with 10 bases sitting between them.

This clone has just a few counts. The chain is built from TRBV19 and TRBJ1-1; D gene unclear. V dropped 0 bases and J dropped 6 bases, with 11 bases sitting between them. This CDR3 has 14 amino acids. The V gene's germline CDR1 is LNHDA and CDR2 SQIVND (reference sequence). The CDR3 is CASSIDLGDAEAFF. Here the CDR3 DNA reads TGTGCCAGTAGTATAGATCTAGGTGATGCTGAAGCTTTCTTT.

The chain has TRBV19 and TRBJ2-3; 16 nucleotides line up with TRBD2. The CDR3 length is 19 residues. V shed 4 bases and J 0 bases; nucleotides not matched to a gene: 7. CDR1 and CDR2 (germline): LNHDA, SQIVND (reference sequence). The CDR3, as DNA: TGTGCCAGTAGTAAGGGGACTAGCGGGGGGGCGAGGAGCACAGATACGCAGTATTTT. Its protein product is CASSKGTSGGARSTDTQYF.

Written as DNA, the CDR3 is TGCGCCAGCAGCTTGTCGCCTGGACAGGGTGGCGAGCAGTACTTC. Its protein is CASSLSPGQGGEQYF. The chain carries TRBV5-1 and TRBJ2-7, with 8 bases aligning to TRBD1. J lost 6 bases, V lost 1 base, and 9 bases had no gene match. CDR3 length: 15 amino acids. Germline CDR1 is SGHRS and CDR2 is YFSETQ.

The chain recombines TRBV24-1 with TRBJ2-3; D unclear. CDR3 size: 14 residues. Trimming took 3 bases from V and 0 from J, leaving 6 bases between them. Germline CDR1 and CDR2: KGHDR and SFDVKD. CDR3 loop: CATSDRTSTDTQYF. The CDR3 DNA sequence: TGTGCCACCAGTGATCGAACTAGCACAGATACGCAGTATTTT.

The chain employs TRBV15 and TRBJ1-6, with TRBD1 identical over 9 bases. CDR1 and CDR2 from the germline V gene are LNHNV and YYDKDF (reference sequence). Trimming removed 9 bases from V and 6 bases from J; junction bases left unmatched: 6. This CDR3 region has 14 residues. DNA for the CDR3: TGTGCCACAAGGGGGGACAGGGTTAATTCACCCCTCCACTTT. It codes for CATRGDRVNSPLHF.

V usage is TRBV30 and J usage is TRBJ2-5, with 11 bases fitting TRBD1. V shed 0 bases, J shed 7 bases, and the junction held 10 bases outside the gene matches. The CDR3 loop spans 16 amino acids. Germline V gene sequence: CDR1 GTSNPN, CDR2 SVGIG (reference sequence). CDR3 in DNA: TGTGCCTGGAGTGTAGCAGGGACAGGGGGGTTGGCGACCCAGTACTTC. It translates to CAWSVAGTGGLATQYF.

The chain employs TRBV30 and TRBJ2-5; tentative D call: TRBD2 (6 bases). Trimming took off 5 bases at V and 5 bases at J, with 12 bases between the two ends. The CDR3 covers 12 residues. CDR1 and CDR2 from the germline V gene are GTSNPN and SVGIG (reference sequence). Here the CDR3 reads CAWQDGGETQYF. In DNA form, the CDR3 reads TGTGCCTGGCAGGACGGAGGGGAGACCCAGTACTTC.

The rearrangement links TRBV30 to TRBJ1-2, with a tentative D call TRBD1 (5 bases). V shed 0 bases and J shed 8 bases, with 13 bases lying between them. Per germline, CDR1 GTSNPN and CDR2 SVGIG (reference sequence). This CDR3 has 13 residues. The CDR3 is CAWSVSGGGGYTF. For the CDR3, the DNA is TGTGCCTGGAGTGTATCGGGGGGTGGAGGCTACACCTTC.

The chain couples TRBV7-8 to TRBJ2-3; possibly TRBD2 for D (6 bases). Between the trimmed V and J ends, which lost 5 bases and 0 bases, there was a span of 15 bases. The CDR3 spans 16 residues. CDR1 SGHVS and CDR2 FQNEAQ come from the germline V gene. CDR3 in amino acids: CASSRMLTSSTDTQYF. Written as DNA, the CDR3 is TGTGCCAGCAGCCGTATGCTGACTAGTAGCACAGATACGCAGTATTTT. Supplemented by reference TRBV7-8 and TRBJ2-3, the full variable domain reads GAGVSQSPRYKVAKRGQDVALRCDPISGHVSLFWYQQALGQGPEFLTYFQNEAQLDKSGLPSDRFFAERPEGSVSTLKIQRTQQEDSAVYLCASSRMLTSSTDTQYFGPGTRLTVL.

The chain carries TRBV5-8 and TRBJ1-3; the match to TRBD1 covers 7 bases. The length of the CDR3 is 14 residues. Germline CDR1 and CDR2: SGHTS and YDEGEE. The ends lost 3 bases at V and 1 base at J; junction bases unmatched: 1. The CDR3 coding sequence is TGTGCCAGCAGCTCGGGACAGTCTGGAAACACCATATATTTT. It specifies CASSSGQSGNTIYF.

The chain employs TRBV5-4 and TRBJ2-7, with 10 positions matching TRBD2. Trimming took 0 bases from V and 2 from J; bases not matched to a gene: 2. Germline loops: CDR1 SGHNT, CDR2 YYREEE (reference sequence). The CDR3 loop spans 15 amino acids. As DNA, the CDR3 is TGTGCCAGCAGCTTGGCCAGCGGGGGGGCCTACGAGCAGTACTTC. This translates into CASSLASGGAYEQYF.

The V and J genes are TRBV19 and TRBJ1-3, with D uncertain. CDR1 and CDR2 from the germline V gene are LNHDA and SQIVND (reference sequence). V was clipped by 5 bases and J by 0 bases, with 5 bases between them. CDR3 size: 13 residues. Here the CDR3 reads CASSPSSGNTIYF. The DNA of the CDR3 is TGTGCCAGTAGTCCGAGCTCTGGAAACACCATATATTTT.